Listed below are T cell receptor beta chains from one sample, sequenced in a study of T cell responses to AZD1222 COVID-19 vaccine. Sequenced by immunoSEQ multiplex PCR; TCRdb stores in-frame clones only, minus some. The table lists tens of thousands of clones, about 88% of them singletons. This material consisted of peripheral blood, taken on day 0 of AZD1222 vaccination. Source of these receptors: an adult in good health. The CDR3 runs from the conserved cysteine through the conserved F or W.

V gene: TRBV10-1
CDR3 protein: CASSERATGGIYF

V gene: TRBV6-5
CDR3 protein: CASTEAVQETQYF

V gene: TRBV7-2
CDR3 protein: CASSLQQTGSQPQHF

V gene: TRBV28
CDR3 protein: CASSLYRGNYGYTF

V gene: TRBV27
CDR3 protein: CASSLLPVSTDTQYF

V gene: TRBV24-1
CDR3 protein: CATSAPGRERFYEQYF

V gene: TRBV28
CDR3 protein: CASSLKVSPLHF

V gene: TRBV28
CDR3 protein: CASRLTTEQYF

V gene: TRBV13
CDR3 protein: CASRQDSTYEQYF

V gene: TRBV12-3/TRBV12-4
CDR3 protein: CASTGQTNEKLFF

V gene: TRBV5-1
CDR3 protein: CASSTLLGQGTNYGYTF

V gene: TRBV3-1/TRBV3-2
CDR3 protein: CASSQGQRTDTQYF

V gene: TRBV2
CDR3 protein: CASNGDLGNTEAFF